This T cell receptor (beta chain) was documented in a study of blood T cells in healthy people across ages (dated by TCRdb to 2013 to 2016). As for the study more broadly: In model experiments, template switching captured about one uniquely barcoded TCR beta cDNA molecule for every two T cells. The study analyzed two additional independent replicas of 1 million unique cDNA reads from the same blood draw for two donors, one aged 18 to 30 and one aged 80 or older. To track age-related changes in TCR beta repertoire diversity, the study relied on deep sequencing normalized with unique cDNA molecular identifiers. Four age groups were formed from the donors: young (average about 16 years), middle-aged (roughly 38), aged (62) and long-lived (around 82).

Donors were under 40 systemically healthy Caucasian individuals from Russia aged roughly 6 to 90 years. Each donor gave about 10 milliliters of peripheral blood, drawn into EDTA-treated Vacutainer tubes. Ficoll-Paque density-gradient centrifugation was used to isolate PBMCs, with at least 7 million per sample. Total RNA was extracted from PBMCs with Trizol reagent, with at least 6 micrograms obtained per sample. The percentages of naive CD45RAhigh/CD27high T cells were determined by flow cytometry on a PBMC aliquot from every donor. The protocol used for the library was 5' RACE. Data came from an Illumina HiSeq 2500. A second PCR of roughly 6 to 11 cycles was run with a J-beta primer mix and a sample-barcoded 5' primer. A unique molecular identifier was introduced onto each TCR beta cDNA molecule by a template-switch 5' adaptor carrying 12 random nucleotides. At least 2.5 million CDR3-containing paired-end reads were obtained from each sample. The Mint cDNA synthesis kit, primed by a TRBC-specific oligonucleotide, was used to synthesize first-strand cDNA from all RNA. Following uracil-DNA glycosylase treatment, a first 18-cycle PCR with universal primers M1SS and BC2_uni_R was performed on all cDNA. The authors' analysis ran thus. For normalization, 1 million high-quality reads, each with a distinct molecular identifier, were randomly selected from each sample. Instead of being binned into consensus sequences, reads that shared molecular identifiers were thrown out. CDR3 identification, clonotype clustering and error correction used MiTCR with a Q25 quality threshold and the strictest error-elimination algorithm. Lower-bound total TCR beta diversity was estimated with a nonparametric unseen species model using Euler transformation. Using fastp at Q25 and MiXCR, TCRdb reprocessed the public reads and kept productive beta chains. Entries that share a CDR3 protein sequence are merged under the most common genes and DNA. It is TCRdb's table, rather than the study itself, that gives the V and J calls and clone size. The sample contains 900,000 to 950,000 distinct CDR3 sequences, around 29% of them found a single time. About 10% of the sample is taken by the ten largest.

Sequences SGHAT (CDR1) and FQNNGV (CDR2) are obtained from the germline V gene. Including cysteine and phenylalanine, the CDR3 has 15 amino acids. Kept here is only the CDR3 DNA, which spans 45 bases and is read in frame from base 1. Trimming at the junction amounts to 5 bases on V and 5 bases on J, and the germline ends lie 15 bases apart. A note on this clonotype: The target of this receptor is not known. The input lacks base qualities; no much larger clone sits a single base away.

The research as a whole found: Conclusive comparison of naive and antigen-experienced compartments was prevented by the profiling of bulk unsorted PBMCs. Estimates of total diversity from one million sequenced T cells were regarded as lower bounds and underestimates. The long-lived group showed more naive CD4+ T cells, fewer expanded clones and increased TCR diversity than the aged group, suggesting age selection. A strong correlation was found between observed TCR beta diversity and the percentage of naive T cells measured by flow cytometry. As age increased, observed TCR beta diversity per million T cells dropped in a roughly linear way, and a significant reduction was already evident by age roughly 40. The CMV infection status of donors was not known, potentially confounding age-related changes in expanded clonotypes.

These records were also assigned to another study, of T cells of mothers and their children. Reported in the second study: The donors were nine systemically healthy Caucasian individuals, made up of three mothers and their six children. cDNA synthesis used all of the extracted RNA, with around 1.6 ug of RNA in each 15 ul reaction. In the second PCR, the M1S primer introduced both the sample barcodes and 2-4 random nucleotides. More than 9.5 million TCR beta CDR3 reads were obtained from each mother, and about 3 million reads were obtained from each child. Thymic selection shapes the output of TCR recombination in a similar way in related and unrelated pairs, and inherited differences have a minor effect. Related mother-child pairs always showed normalized repertoire overlap that was slightly higher than in unrelated mother-child pairs, though the difference was never significant. With a sensitivity of about 100 clones per million clonotypes, no persistent microchimeric T cell clones were detected. Deep NGS was used in the study to compare the TCR beta repertoires of mothers and children and to look for features that separate related mother-child pairs from unrelated individuals. On average, the children were approximately 11 +/- 4 years old, while the mothers were approximately 41 +/- 4 years old. After adapter ligation with NEBNext reagents, the libraries were sequenced on Illumina HiSeq 2000 with 100+100 nt paired-end reads. To prevent cross-contamination, the mother and child libraries were prepared one month apart and sequenced in separate runs. Between roughly 500,000 and 2,300,000 distinct TCR beta clonotypes were identified per donor. Naive TCR beta clonotypes were estimated from low-frequency clonotypes matched to each donor's FACS-determined naive share, without sorting.

The TCR was taken from a woman aged 40 to 50 in good health. This receptor chain uses TRBV11-2 and TRBJ2-2; the D gene is possibly TRBD2, with 5 bases matching. The sequencing input was blood. This receptor carries the CDR3 CASSHLEGVTGELFF. The DNA sequence is given as TGTGCCAGCAGCCACCTAGAGGGCGTTACCGGGGAGCTGTTTTTT.